This TCR beta chain is from a study of blood T cells in healthy people across ages. Whole-study findings and limits: Whereas aged donors had fewer naive CD4+ cells, long-lived donors had more of them and higher diversity.

The germline V gene has CDR1 SGHNT and CDR2 YYREEE (reference sequence). V lost 5 bases and J lost 11; bases outside the gene matches: 13. This CDR3 spans 14 amino acids. A second PCR, run for roughly 7 to 12 cycles, used a sample-barcoded 5' primer plus a J-beta primer mix. In TCRdb, the 5' RACE reads were re-called with MiXCR into one record per CDR3 protein. The sample contains fewer than 700,000 distinct CDR3 sequences, 40% to 50% of which appear only once. Of note for this clonotype: Antigen unknown.

Sequenced: blood. The chain has TRBV5-4 and TRBJ2-5, with 9 bases that match TRBD1. The receptor was isolated from an older man in good health. CDR3 nucleotide sequence: TGTGCCAGCAGACGGGACAGGGACCGCAATGAGCAGTACTTC. It specifies CASRRDRDRNEQYF.